A single sample is the source of the 32 T cell receptor beta chains below, sequenced in a study of T cells in localized non-small cell lung cancer. Sequencing used immunoSEQ multiplex PCR; TCRdb keeps in-frame clones, though not all of them. The sample yields about 48,000 clones, about 72% seen once. The sequencing used peripheral blood, collected before any cancer treatment. These receptors came from a man between 40 and 70 years old with stage I squamous cell lung carcinoma.

The table lists this clone with a few counts. The chain uses TRBV10-3 and TRBJ1-2; D gene unclear. The CDR3 runs to 15 residues. Germline CDR1 ENHRY, CDR2 SYGVKD. Trimming left V 7 bases short and J 4 bases short, with 19 bases between. The CDR3 spells CAIKDLTGRGYGYTF. CDR3 nucleotides: TGTGCCATCAAGGATCTGACCGGAAGAGGCTATGGCTACACCTTC.

The V and J genes are TRBV19 and TRBJ1-3; D gene uncertain. The CDR3 sequence is 12 residues long. Germline values: CDR1 LNHDA, CDR2 SQIVND (reference sequence). Trimming took 7 bases from V and 4 from J, leaving 8 bases between them. The CDR3 reads CASNIYGNTIYF. The CDR3 nucleotides are TGTGCCAGTAATATCTACGGAAACACCATATATTTT.

The V and J genes are TRBV7-6 and TRBJ2-5, with a possible D match to TRBD2 (5 bases). The J call may not be correct, given that the DNA end is closer to TRBJ2-7. This CDR3 region has 12 residues. Germline V CDR1 and CDR2: SGHVS, FNYEAQ. The CDR3 DNA reads TGTGCCAGCAGCAGTAGCGTCAACGAGCAGTACTTC. Its protein is CASSSSVNEQYF.

The V call is TRBV19, the J call TRBJ2-5; no clear D gene. Germline CDR1 is LNHDA and CDR2 is SQIVND (reference sequence). Trimming shortened V by 4 bases and J by 5 bases, and 8 bases separated the two germline ends. This CDR3 has 12 amino acids. The CDR3 DNA is TGTGCCAGTAGTACTACCGCGGAGACCCAGTACTTC. Amino acids: CASSTTAETQYF.

Details on this clone: A far bigger clonotype differs at one base, so this is likely a read error. The chain combines TRBV6-4 with TRBJ1-2, with D perhaps TRBD1 (5 bases). The germline CDR1 and CDR2 sequences are MRHNA and SNTAGT. The CDR3 has 12 amino acids. This CDR3 is CAISEGADGYTF. The CDR3 DNA reads TGTGCCATCAGTGAAGGGGCTGATGGCTACACCTTC.

The rearrangement joins TRBV7-3 to TRBJ2-2; 8 nucleotides match TRBD1. The CDR3 has 15 amino acids. V lost 5 bases to trimming and J lost 5 bases; unmatched junction nucleotides: 7. In germline, CDR1 is SGHTA, CDR2 FQGTGA. In nucleotides, the CDR3 is TGTGCCAGCAGCGAGGACAGGGTCGGAACCGGGGAGCTGTTTTTT. Protein sequence: CASSEDRVGTGELFF. Drawing the rest from reference TRBV7-3 and TRBJ2-2, the complete variable domain is GAGVSQTPSNKVTEKGKYVELRCDPISGHTALYWYRQSLGQGPEFLIYFQGTGAADDSGLPNDRFFAVRPEGSVSTLKIQRTERGDSAVYLCASSEDRVGTGELFFGEGSRLTVL.

The chain couples TRBV19 to TRBJ1-4; possibly TRBD1 for D (5 bases). V lost 5 bases to trimming and J lost 3 bases, with 13 bases between them. This CDR3 is 15 amino acids long. Germline loops: CDR1 LNHDA, CDR2 SQIVND (reference sequence). DNA of the CDR3: TGTGCCAGTAGTCGCAACGGGGACCCTAATGAAAAACTGTTTTTT. This codes for CASSRNGDPNEKLFF.

The chain carries TRBV7-9 and TRBJ1-1, with a weak D call TRBD1 (5 bases). The CDR3 extends over 16 amino acids. V was pared by 4 bases and J by 3 bases, with 18 bases between. Germline CDR1 and CDR2: SEHNR and FQNEAQ (reference sequence). The CDR3 DNA is TGTGCCAGCAGCTCAGGGTTACAACGATTGTACACTGAAGCTTTCTTT. Its translation is CASSSGLQRLYTEAFF.

This chain uses TRBV7-9 with TRBJ2-1; 10 bases match TRBD1. V dropped 4 bases and J dropped 7; count of bases not matched to a gene: 13. CDR1 SEHNR and CDR2 FQNEAQ come from the germline V gene (reference sequence). CDR3 size: 17 residues. CDR3 sequence reads: CASSSARQGAGGNEQFF. CDR3 sequence (DNA): TGTGCCAGCAGCTCCGCACGACAGGGGGCCGGTGGAAATGAGCAGTTCTTC.

The V call is TRBV11-2, the J call TRBJ1-1; D ambiguous. With 2 bases removed from V and 1 base from J, the gap between germline ends came to 2 bases. The CDR3 totals 12 residues. Germline values: CDR1 SGHAT, CDR2 FQNNGV. In nucleotides, the CDR3 is TGTGCCAGCAGCTTATGGAACACTGAAGCTTTCTTT. This encodes CASSLWNTEAFF.

The chain uses TRBV11-2 and TRBJ1-5; TRBD1 aligns across 8 bases. V dropped 5 bases and J dropped 7; count of bases not matched to a gene: 7. The V gene's germline CDR1 is SGHAT and CDR2 FQNNGV. The CDR3 loop spans 14 amino acids. CDR3 region: CASSAGTGSQPQHF. In DNA, the CDR3 is TGTGCCAGCAGCGCGGGGACAGGTAGCCAGCCCCAGCATTTT.

The chain has TRBV21-1 and TRBJ1-5; the table names TRBD1, a call not compared with the DNA. TRBV21-1 is noted as a pseudogene. This CDR3 comprises 13 residues. Here the CDR3 DNA reads TGTGCCAGCAGCCTACAGGGGAGACAGCCCCAGCATTTT. It codes for CASSLQGRQPQHF.

V and J are TRBV5-8 and TRBJ2-5, with D maybe TRBD1 (6 bases). The V and J ends lost 4 bases and 0 bases respectively, with 10 bases between them. This CDR3 is built from 14 residues. Per the germline V gene, CDR1 is SGHTS and CDR2 is YDEGEE. As DNA, the CDR3 is TGTGCCAGCAGCCCTGGGACATACCAAGAGACCCAGTACTTC. Its translation: CASSPGTYQETQYF.

CDR3 nucleotide sequence: TGCGCCAGCAGGCCATTACAGGGGCACTACTACTACGAGCAGTACTTC. Translating gives CASRPLQGHYYYEQYF. This chain links TRBV5-1 with TRBJ2-7, with 7 bases aligning to TRBD1. V shed 5 bases, J shed 3 bases, and the junction held 14 bases outside the gene matches. Germline CDR1 reads SGHRS; CDR2 reads YFSETQ. The CDR3 sequence is 16 residues long.

V is TRBV6-1 and J is TRBJ2-5; tentative D call: TRBD1 (8 bases). Deletions cut 6 bases from V and 5 bases from J, with 16 bases between. Looked up from germline, CDR1 is MNHNS and CDR2 is SASEGT. The CDR3 extends over 14 amino acids. For the CDR3, the DNA is TGTGCCAGCAGGCTCATACAGGGGGGGGAGACCCAGTACTTC. Protein: CASRLIQGGETQYF.

The chain joins TRBV5-6 to TRBJ2-1; D perhaps matches TRBD2 (7 bases). This CDR3 is 14 amino acids long. The germline V and J ends were trimmed by 4 bases and 8 bases, with 16 bases remaining between them. The germline gives CDR1 SGHDT, CDR2 YYEEEE. The CDR3 nucleotides read TGTGCCAGCAGCCGGCGACAGGCGGGGGATGAGCAGTTCTTC. It codes for CASSRRQAGDEQFF.

The chain is built from TRBV6-4 and TRBJ2-2; the match to TRBD1 covers 9 bases. The V segment lost 6 bases and the J segment 5 bases; nucleotides outside the gene matches: 7. From germline, CDR1 is MRHNA and CDR2 SNTAGT. This CDR3 has 15 amino acids. The chain's CDR3 is CASSPQGTGTGELFF. Here the CDR3 DNA reads TGTGCCAGCAGCCCCCAGGGGACAGGGACCGGGGAGCTGTTTTTT.

The CDR3 DNA is TGCGCCAGCAGCCAAGACGGGGCTAGGAATTCACCCCTCCACTTT. Translated: CASSQDGARNSPLHF. This sequence joins TRBV4-3 and TRBJ1-6; possible D gene TRBD1, 5 bases. Per germline, CDR1 LGHNA and CDR2 YSLEER. CDR3 length equals 15 residues. With 0 bases removed from V and 7 bases from J, the gap between germline ends came to 10 bases.

This chain links TRBV5-1 with TRBJ2-3, with 7 bases matching TRBD1. V dropped 3 bases and J dropped 2; count of bases not matched to a gene: 6. CDR3 length: 15 residues. CDR1 and CDR2 (germline): SGHRS, YFSETQ. CDR3 sequence (DNA): TGCGCCAGCAGCTCCATCGGGACAGACACAGATACGCAGTATTTT. Its translation: CASSSIGTDTDTQYF. The variable domain in full, with the rest retrieved from reference TRBV5-1 and TRBJ2-3, is KAGVTQTPRYLIKTRGQQVTLSCSPISGHRSVSWYQQTPGQGLQFLFEYFSETQRNKGNFPGRFSGRQFSNSRSEMNVSTLELGDSALYLCASSSIGTDTDTQYFGPGTRLTVL.

The rearrangement links TRBV18 to TRBJ2-1; unclear D gene. V was shortened by 2 bases and J by 6 bases, with 2 bases between the two germline ends. This CDR3 has 11 residues. Germline assignment: CDR1 KGHSH and CDR2 LQKENI. Here the CDR3 reads CASSPINEQFF. The DNA of the CDR3 is TGTGCCAGCTCACCAATCAATGAGCAGTTCTTC.

This clone came up a few times. V is TRBV6-1 and J is TRBJ1-3, with D maybe TRBD1 (5 bases). With 6 bases removed from V and 0 bases from J, the gap between germline ends came to 9 bases. Germline CDR1 MNHNS, CDR2 SASEGT. This CDR3 contains 14 residues. The CDR3: CASSPGPSGNTIYF. The CDR3 region has the DNA TGTGCCAGCAGCCCAGGGCCCTCTGGAAACACCATATATTTT.

The genes are TRBV11-3 and TRBJ2-5; 10 bases agree with TRBD2. The CDR3 totals 15 residues. V trimming: 3 bases; J trimming: 4 bases; junction bases outside the gene matches: 5. Germline V CDR1 and CDR2: SGHNT, YENEEA. The CDR3 loop is CASSFGTSESETQYF. CDR3 DNA: TGTGCCAGCAGCTTCGGGACTAGCGAGTCAGAGACCCAGTACTTC.

The chain is built from TRBV19 and TRBJ2-1, with D uncertain. Germline values: CDR1 LNHDA, CDR2 SQIVND (reference sequence). V was trimmed by 6 bases and J by 8 bases, leaving 20 bases between them. This CDR3 is built from 15 residues. This CDR3 reads CASSPNGHLPDEQFF. In nucleotides, the CDR3 is TGTGCCAGTAGCCCAAACGGGCACCTCCCCGATGAGCAGTTCTTC.

V is TRBV28 and J is TRBJ2-7, with D perhaps TRBD2 (5 bases). Germline loops: CDR1 MDHEN, CDR2 SYDVKM. With 8 bases removed from V and 3 bases from J, the gap between germline ends came to 8 bases. CDR3 length: 11 amino acids. The CDR3: CASRRGYEQYF. CDR3 bases: TGTGCCAGCCGCCGGGGCTACGAGCAGTACTTC.

This rearrangement joins TRBV7-3 to TRBJ2-1; TRBD2 matches at 12 bases. Germline CDR1 is SGHTA and CDR2 is FQGTGA. V shed 5 bases, J shed 4 bases, and the junction held 3 bases outside the gene matches. This CDR3 region has 15 residues. CDR3 coding DNA: TGTGCCAGCAGCCAAGGGACTAGCGGGTACAATGAGCAGTTCTTC. The encoded protein is CASSQGTSGYNEQFF.

V usage is TRBV28 and J usage is TRBJ1-1, with 7 positions matching TRBD1. Per germline, CDR1 MDHEN and CDR2 SYDVKM. V gave up 3 bases and J gave up 1 base; unmatched junction bases: 2. CDR3 size: 14 residues. DNA of the CDR3: TGTGCCAGCAGTTTTGGGACAGCGAACACTGAAGCTTTCTTT. It yields the protein CASSFGTANTEAFF.

This clone was detected once. This sequence joins TRBV7-2 and TRBJ2-7; D ambiguous. This CDR3 spans 11 amino acids. With 1 base removed from V and 6 bases from J, the gap between germline ends came to 4 bases. Germline CDR1 is SGHTA and CDR2 is FQGNSA. This chain's CDR3 is CASSLEREQYF. The CDR3 DNA follows: TGTGCCAGCAGCTTAGAGCGCGAGCAGTACTTC.

The rearrangement links TRBV11-2 to TRBJ1-1; D uncertain. The germline CDR1 and CDR2 sequences are SGHAT and FQNNGV. V was clipped by 0 bases and J by 8 bases, with 4 bases between them. This CDR3 region has 11 residues. CDR3 in amino acids: CASSLESEAFF. In nucleotides, the CDR3 is TGTGCCAGCAGCTTAGAATCGGAAGCTTTCTTT.

The chain recombines TRBV29-1 with TRBJ1-1; 10 nucleotides agree with TRBD1. Per the germline V gene, CDR1 is SQVTM and CDR2 is ANQGSEA. This CDR3 is 14 amino acids long. The trim removed 7 bases at V and 5 bases at J, leaving 10 bases unmatched. The CDR3 loop reads CSATGGPTRTEAFF. CDR3 in DNA: TGCAGCGCGACAGGGGGCCCCACGCGGACTGAAGCTTTCTTT. Drawing the rest from reference TRBV29-1 and TRBJ1-1, the complete variable domain is SAVISQKPSRDICQRGTSLTIQCQVDSQVTMMFWYRQQPGQSLTLIATANQGSEATYESGFVIDKFPISRPNLTFSTLTVSNMSPEDSSIYLCSATGGPTRTEAFFGQGTRLTVV.

The gene calls are TRBV19 and TRBJ1-2; TRBD1 agrees at 7 bases. Losses at the gene ends were 5 bases for V and 3 bases for J; bases not matched to a gene: 9. Germline CDR1 and CDR2: LNHDA and SQIVND (reference sequence). CDR3 length: 15 amino acids. The CDR3 spells CASSAPGTDYYGYTF. CDR3 in DNA: TGTGCCAGTAGTGCCCCCGGGACAGATTACTATGGCTACACCTTC.

CDR3 sequence (DNA): TGTGCCAGTGACAATGGGGGACGGATCAACACTGAAGCTTTCTTT. Encoded protein: CASDNGGRINTEAFF. This chain links TRBV19 with TRBJ1-1; possible D gene TRBD1, 5 bases. The CDR3 has 15 amino acids. Looked up from germline, CDR1 is LNHDA and CDR2 is SQIVND (reference sequence). The germline V and J ends were trimmed by 8 bases and 2 bases, with 18 bases remaining between them.

J is TRBJ2-1 and V is TRBV6-6; tentatively, D is TRBD2 (5 bases). The germline V and J ends were trimmed by 0 bases and 2 bases, with 8 bases remaining between them. Germline V CDR1 and CDR2: MNHNY, SVGAGI (reference sequence). The CDR3 spans 15 residues. The CDR3 loop reads CASSYSNSAYNEQFF. In nucleotides, the CDR3 is TGTGCCAGCAGTTACTCGAATAGCGCCTACAATGAGCAGTTCTTC.